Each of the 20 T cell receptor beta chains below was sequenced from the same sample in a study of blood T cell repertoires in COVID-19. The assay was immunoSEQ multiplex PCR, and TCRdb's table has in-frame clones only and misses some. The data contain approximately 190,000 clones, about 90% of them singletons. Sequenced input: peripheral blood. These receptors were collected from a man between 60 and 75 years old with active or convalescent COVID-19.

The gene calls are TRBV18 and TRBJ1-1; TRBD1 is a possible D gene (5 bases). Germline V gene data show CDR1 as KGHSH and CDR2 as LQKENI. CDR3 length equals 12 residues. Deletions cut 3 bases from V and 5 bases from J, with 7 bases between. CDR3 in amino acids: CASSPQGTEAFF. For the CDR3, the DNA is TGTGCCAGCTCACCGCAGGGAACTGAAGCTTTCTTT.

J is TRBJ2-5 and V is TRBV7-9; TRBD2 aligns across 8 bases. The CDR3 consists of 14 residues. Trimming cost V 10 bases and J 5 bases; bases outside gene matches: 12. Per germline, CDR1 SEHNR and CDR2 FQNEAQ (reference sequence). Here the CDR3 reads CAIEGSGGLETQYF. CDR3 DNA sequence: TGTGCCATCGAGGGAAGCGGGGGTCTGGAGACCCAGTACTTC. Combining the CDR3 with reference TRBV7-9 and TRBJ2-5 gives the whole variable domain DTGVSQNPRHKITKRGQNVTFRCDPISEHNRLYWYRQTLGQGPEFLTYFQNEAQLEKSRLLSDRFSAERPKGSFSTLEIQRTEQGDSAMYLCAIEGSGGLETQYFGPGTRLLVL.

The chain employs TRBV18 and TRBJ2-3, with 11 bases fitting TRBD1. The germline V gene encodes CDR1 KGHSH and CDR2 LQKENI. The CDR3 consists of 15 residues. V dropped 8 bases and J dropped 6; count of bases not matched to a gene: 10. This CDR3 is CASHRTGGESDTQYF. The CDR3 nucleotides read TGTGCCAGCCACAGGACAGGGGGCGAGTCGGATACGCAGTATTTT.

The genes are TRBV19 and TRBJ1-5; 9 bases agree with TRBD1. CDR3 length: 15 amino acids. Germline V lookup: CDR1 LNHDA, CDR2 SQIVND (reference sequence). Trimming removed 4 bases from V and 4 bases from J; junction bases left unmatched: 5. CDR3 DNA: TGTGCCAGTAGTACAGGGACAGGGCGGAATCAGCCCCAGCATTTT. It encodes CASSTGTGRNQPQHF.

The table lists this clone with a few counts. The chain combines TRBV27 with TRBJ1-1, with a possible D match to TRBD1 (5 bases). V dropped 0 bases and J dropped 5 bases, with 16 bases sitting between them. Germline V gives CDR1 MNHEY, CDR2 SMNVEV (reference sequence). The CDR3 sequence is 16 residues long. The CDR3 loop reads CASSLSGGGRGTEAFF. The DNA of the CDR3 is TGTGCCAGCAGTTTATCCGGGGGAGGGCGGGGAACTGAAGCTTTCTTT.

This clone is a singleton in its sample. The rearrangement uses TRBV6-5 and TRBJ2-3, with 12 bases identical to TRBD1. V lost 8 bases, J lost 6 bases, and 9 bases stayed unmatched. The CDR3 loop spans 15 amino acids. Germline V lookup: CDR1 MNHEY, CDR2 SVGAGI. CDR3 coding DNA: TGTGCCAGCTCACAGCCGGGACAGGGGGCTGATACGCAGTATTTT. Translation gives CASSQPGQGADTQYF.

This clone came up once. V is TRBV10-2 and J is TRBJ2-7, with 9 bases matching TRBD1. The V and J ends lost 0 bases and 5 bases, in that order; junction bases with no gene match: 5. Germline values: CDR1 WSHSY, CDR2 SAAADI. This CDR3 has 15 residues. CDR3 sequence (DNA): TGCGCCAGCAGTGAGTCGGGGACAGGGTCTAACGAGCAGTACTTC. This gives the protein CASSESGTGSNEQYF.

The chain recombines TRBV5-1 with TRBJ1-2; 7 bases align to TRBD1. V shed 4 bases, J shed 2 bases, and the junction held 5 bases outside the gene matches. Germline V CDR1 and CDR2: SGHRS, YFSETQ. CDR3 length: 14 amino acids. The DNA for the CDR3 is TGCGCCAGCAGCCCAACAGGGGAGAACTATGGCTACACCTTC. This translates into CASSPTGENYGYTF. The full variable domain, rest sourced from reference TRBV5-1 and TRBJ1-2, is KAGVTQTPRYLIKTRGQQVTLSCSPISGHRSVSWYQQTPGQGLQFLFEYFSETQRNKGNFPGRFSGRQFSNSRSEMNVSTLELGDSALYLCASSPTGENYGYTFGSGTRLTVV.

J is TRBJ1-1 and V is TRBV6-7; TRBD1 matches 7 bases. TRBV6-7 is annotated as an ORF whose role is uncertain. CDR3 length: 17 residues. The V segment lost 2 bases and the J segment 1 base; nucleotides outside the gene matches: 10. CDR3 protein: CASSYDEGDRTNTEAFF. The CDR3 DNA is TGTGCCAGCAGTTACGACGAGGGGGACAGAACGAACACTGAAGCTTTCTTT.

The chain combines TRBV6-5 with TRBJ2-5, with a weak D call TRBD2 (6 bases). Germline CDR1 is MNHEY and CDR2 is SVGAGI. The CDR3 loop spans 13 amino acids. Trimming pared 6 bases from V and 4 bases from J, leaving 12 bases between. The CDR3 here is CASSLRRGETQYF. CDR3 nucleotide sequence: TGTGCCAGCAGCCTCCGGCGGGGAGAGACCCAGTACTTC.

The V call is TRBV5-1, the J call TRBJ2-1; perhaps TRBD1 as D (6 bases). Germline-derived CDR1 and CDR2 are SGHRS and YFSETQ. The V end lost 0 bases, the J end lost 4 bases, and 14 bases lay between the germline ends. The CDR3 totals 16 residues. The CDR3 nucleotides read TGCGCCAGCAGCTTGGCCTCGGACAGTCTATACAATGAGCAGTTCTTC. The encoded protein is CASSLASDSLYNEQFF.

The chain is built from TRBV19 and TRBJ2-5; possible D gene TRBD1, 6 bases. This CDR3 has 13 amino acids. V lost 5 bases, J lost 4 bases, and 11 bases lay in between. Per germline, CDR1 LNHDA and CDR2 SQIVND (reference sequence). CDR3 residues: CASSRAGAETQYF. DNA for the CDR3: TGTGCCAGTAGTCGTGCAGGGGCAGAGACCCAGTACTTC.

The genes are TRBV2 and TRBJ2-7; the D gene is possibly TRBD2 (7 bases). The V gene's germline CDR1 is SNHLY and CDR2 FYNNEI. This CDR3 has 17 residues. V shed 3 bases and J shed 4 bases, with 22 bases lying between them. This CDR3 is CASSERHPGAGEYEQYF. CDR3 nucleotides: TGTGCCAGCAGTGAGCGCCACCCGGGGGCGGGGGAGTACGAGCAGTACTTC.

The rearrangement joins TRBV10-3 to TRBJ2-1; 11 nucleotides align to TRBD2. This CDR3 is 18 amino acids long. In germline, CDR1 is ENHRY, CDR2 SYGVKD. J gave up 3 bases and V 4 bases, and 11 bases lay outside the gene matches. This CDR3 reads CAISGNQIAGGIYNEQFF. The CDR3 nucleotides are TGTGCCATCAGTGGGAACCAGATAGCGGGGGGGATCTACAATGAGCAGTTCTTC.

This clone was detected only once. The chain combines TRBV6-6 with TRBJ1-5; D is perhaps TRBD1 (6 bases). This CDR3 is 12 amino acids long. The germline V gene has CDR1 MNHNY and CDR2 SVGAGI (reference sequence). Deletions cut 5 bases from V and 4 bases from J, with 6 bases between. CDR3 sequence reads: CASSDRNQPQHF. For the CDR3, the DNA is TGTGCCAGCAGTGACAGGAATCAGCCCCAGCATTTT.

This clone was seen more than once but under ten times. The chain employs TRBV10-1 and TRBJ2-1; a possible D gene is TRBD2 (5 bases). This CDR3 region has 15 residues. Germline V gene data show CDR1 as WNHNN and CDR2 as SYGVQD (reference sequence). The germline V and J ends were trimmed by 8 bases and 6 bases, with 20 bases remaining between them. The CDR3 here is CASSLGYTSSNEQFF. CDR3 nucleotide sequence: TGCGCCAGCTCACTAGGATATACCTCGTCCAATGAGCAGTTCTTC.

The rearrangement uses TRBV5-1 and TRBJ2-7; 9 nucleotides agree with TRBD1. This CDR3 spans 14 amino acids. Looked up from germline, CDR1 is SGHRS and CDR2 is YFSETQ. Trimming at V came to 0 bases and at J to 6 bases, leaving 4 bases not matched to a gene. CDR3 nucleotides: TGCGCCAGCAGCTTGGGACAGGGGGGAGGCGAGCAGTACTTC. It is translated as CASSLGQGGGEQYF.

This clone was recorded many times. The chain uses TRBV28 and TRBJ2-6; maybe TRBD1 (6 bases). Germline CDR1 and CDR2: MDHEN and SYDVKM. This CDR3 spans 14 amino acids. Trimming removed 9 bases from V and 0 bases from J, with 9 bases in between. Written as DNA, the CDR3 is TGTGCCAGTACAGGGCACTCTGGGGCCAACGTCCTGACTTTC. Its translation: CASTGHSGANVLTF.

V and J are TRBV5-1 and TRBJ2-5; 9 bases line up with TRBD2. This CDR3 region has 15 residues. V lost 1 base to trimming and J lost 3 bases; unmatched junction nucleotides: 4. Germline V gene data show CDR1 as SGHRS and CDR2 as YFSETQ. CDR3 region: CASSLNAGGEETQYF. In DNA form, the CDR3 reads TGCGCCAGCAGCTTGAATGCGGGGGGGGAAGAGACCCAGTACTTC.

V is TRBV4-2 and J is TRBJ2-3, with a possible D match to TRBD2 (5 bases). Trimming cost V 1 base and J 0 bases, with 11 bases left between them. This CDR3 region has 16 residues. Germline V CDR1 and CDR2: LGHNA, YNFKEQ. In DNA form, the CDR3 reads TGTGCCAGCAGCCAAGGAGGGCTGCGGAGCACAGATACGCAGTATTTT. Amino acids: CASSQGGLRSTDTQYF.